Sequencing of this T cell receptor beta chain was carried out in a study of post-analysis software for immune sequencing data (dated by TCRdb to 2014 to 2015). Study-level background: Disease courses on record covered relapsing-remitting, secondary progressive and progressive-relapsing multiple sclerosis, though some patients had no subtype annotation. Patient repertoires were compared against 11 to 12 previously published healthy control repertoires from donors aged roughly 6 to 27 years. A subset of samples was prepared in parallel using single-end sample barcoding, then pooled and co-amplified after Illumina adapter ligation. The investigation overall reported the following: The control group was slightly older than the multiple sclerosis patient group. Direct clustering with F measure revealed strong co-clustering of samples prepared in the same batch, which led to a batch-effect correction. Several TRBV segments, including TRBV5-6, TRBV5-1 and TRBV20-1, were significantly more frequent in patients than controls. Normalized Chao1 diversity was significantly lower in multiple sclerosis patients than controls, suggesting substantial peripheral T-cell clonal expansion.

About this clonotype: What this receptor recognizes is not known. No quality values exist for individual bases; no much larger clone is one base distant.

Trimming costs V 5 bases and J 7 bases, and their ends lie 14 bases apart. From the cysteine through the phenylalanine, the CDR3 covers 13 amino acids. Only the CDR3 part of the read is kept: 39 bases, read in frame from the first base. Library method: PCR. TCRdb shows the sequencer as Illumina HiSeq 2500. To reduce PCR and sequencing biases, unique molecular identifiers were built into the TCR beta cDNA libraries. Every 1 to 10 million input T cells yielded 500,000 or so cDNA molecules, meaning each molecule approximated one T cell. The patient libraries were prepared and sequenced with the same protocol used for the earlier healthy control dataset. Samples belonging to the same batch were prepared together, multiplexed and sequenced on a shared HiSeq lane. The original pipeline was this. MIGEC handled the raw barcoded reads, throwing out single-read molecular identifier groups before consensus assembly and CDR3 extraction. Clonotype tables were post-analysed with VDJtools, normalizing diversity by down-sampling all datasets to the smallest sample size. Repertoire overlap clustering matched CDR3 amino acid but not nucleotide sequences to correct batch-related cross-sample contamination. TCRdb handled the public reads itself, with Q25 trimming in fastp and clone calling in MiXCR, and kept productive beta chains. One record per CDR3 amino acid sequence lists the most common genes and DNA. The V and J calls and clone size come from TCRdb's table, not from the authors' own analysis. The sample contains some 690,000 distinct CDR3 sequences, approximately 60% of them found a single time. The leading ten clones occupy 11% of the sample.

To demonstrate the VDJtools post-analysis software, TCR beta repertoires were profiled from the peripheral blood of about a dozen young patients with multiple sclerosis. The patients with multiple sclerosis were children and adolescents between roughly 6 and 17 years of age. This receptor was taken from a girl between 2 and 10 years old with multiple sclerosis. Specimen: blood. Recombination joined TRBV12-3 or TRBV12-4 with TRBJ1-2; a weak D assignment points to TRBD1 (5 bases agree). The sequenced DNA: TGTGCCAGCAGTCTCATTAGGGACTTTGGCTACACCTTC. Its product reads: CASSLIRDFGYTF.